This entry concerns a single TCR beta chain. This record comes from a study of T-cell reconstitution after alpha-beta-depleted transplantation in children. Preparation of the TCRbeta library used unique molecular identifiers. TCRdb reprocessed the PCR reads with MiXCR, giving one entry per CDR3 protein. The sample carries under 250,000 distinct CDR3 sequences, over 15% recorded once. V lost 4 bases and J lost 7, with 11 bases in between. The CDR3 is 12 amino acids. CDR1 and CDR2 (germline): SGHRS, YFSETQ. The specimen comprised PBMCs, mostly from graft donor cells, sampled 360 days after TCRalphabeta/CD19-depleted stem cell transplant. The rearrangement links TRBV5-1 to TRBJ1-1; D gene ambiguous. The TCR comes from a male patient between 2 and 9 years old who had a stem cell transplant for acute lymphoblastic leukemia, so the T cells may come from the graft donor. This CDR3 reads CASSPRASEAFF. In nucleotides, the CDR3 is TGCGCCAGCAGCCCCCGCGCAAGTGAAGCTTTCTTT.